The 18 T cell receptor beta chains below all came from one sample that was sequenced in a study of regulatory T cells in long-lasting Graves disease. TCR beta libraries were built with iRepertoire HTBI primers and Arm-PCR of CDR3 regions. TCRdb reanalysed the multiplex PCR reads using MiXCR and keeps one entry per CDR3 protein. The repertoire holds over 500,000 distinct CDR3 sequences, less than 20% seen once, with roughly 18% in the top ten. Stated time point: newly diagnosed GD, antithyroid drugs for less than 3 months. Extracted RNA from PBMCs served as the source of the TCR library. These data were also filed under a second study, of T cells in Graves' hyperthyroidism and ophthalmopathy.

The source material was peripheral blood mononuclear cells (PBMCs), sampled at new diagnosis, from a patient treated with antithyroid drugs. The receptors originated from a woman in her 30s with Graves disease.

This clonotype was detected only a few times. J is TRBJ1-2 and V is TRBV6-1; 8 bases match TRBD1. Germline CDR1 MNHNS, CDR2 SASEGT. The CDR3 spans 17 residues. The V and J ends lost 2 bases and 8 bases, in that order; junction bases with no gene match: 16. The CDR3 nucleotides read TGTGCCAGCAGTGAATCCCTACTAATCGGGACAGGTTACGGCTACACCTTC. Protein product: CASSESLLIGTGYGYTF.

This clonotype was seen a handful of times. This chain connects TRBV4-1 to TRBJ2-3, with 7 bases aligning to TRBD2. The germline CDR1 and CDR2 sequences are MGHRA and YSYEKL. The CDR3 runs 17 residues. Trimming took 3 bases from V and 0 from J; bases not matched to a gene: 9. The CDR3 here is CASSQGRAGPSTDTQYF. The CDR3 bases are TGCGCCAGCAGCCAGGGCCGAGCGGGGCCGAGCACAGATACGCAGTATTTT.

The V and J genes are TRBV19 and TRBJ2-1, with TRBD2 matching 10 bases. The V segment lost 8 bases and the J segment 7 bases; nucleotides outside the gene matches: 11. CDR1 and CDR2 from the germline V gene are LNHDA and SQIVND (reference sequence). The CDR3 sequence is 15 residues long. The CDR3 protein is CASGKREGVGNEQFF. The CDR3 DNA sequence: TGTGCCAGTGGCAAGCGGGAGGGTGTAGGGAATGAGCAGTTCTTC.

This clonotype was seen a handful of times. This could be a read error, since a much larger clone is one nucleotide away. This chain uses TRBV2 with TRBJ1-6; possibly TRBD1 for D (6 bases). V lost 6 bases and J lost 7, with 13 bases in between. Germline V gene lookup returns CDR1 SNHLY and CDR2 FYNNEI. The CDR3 extends over 14 amino acids. As DNA, the CDR3 is TGTGCCAGCAGCGGACAGAGGGGGAATTCACCCCTCCACTTT. Amino acid sequence: CASSGQRGNSPLHF.

There are a few counts of this clonotype. The chain carries TRBV5-1 and TRBJ2-7, with D possibly being TRBD2 (5 bases). The CDR3 is 14 amino acids. V was clipped by 3 bases and J by 5 bases, with 15 bases between them. Germline V gene lookup returns CDR1 SGHRS and CDR2 YFSETQ. In DNA form, the CDR3 reads TGCGCCAGCAGCTACTACACAGCGGACGACGAGCAGTACTTC. This codes for CASSYYTADDEQYF.

This clonotype has a handful of counts. The rearrangement uses TRBV13 and TRBJ2-7, with D possibly matching TRBD1 (6 bases). V lost 0 bases and J lost 12, with 18 bases in between. Germline CDR1 reads PRHDT; CDR2 reads FYEKMQ (reference sequence). The CDR3 has 14 residues. This chain's CDR3 is CASSLGDRPTLRYF. The CDR3 bases are TGTGCCAGCAGCTTAGGGGACAGACCCACCTTACGGTACTTC.

In this sample, this clonotype turned up many times. The chain carries TRBV20-1 and TRBJ2-7, with 8 bases that match TRBD1. The CDR3 extends over 15 amino acids. V gave up 1 base and J gave up 3 bases; unmatched junction bases: 8. CDR1 is DFQATT, CDR2 SNEGSKA, per germline (reference sequence). CDR3 coding DNA: TGCAGTGCTAGAGCCCCCGGGACAGGTTACTACGAGCAGTACTTC. As protein: CSARAPGTGYYEQYF.

This clonotype showed up just a few times. The chain combines TRBV19 with TRBJ1-1; tentatively, D is TRBD1 (5 bases). CDR1 and CDR2 from the germline V gene are LNHDA and SQIVND (reference sequence). There are 16 residues in the CDR3. Trimming shortened V by 5 bases and J by 0 bases, and 16 bases separated the two germline ends. In DNA, the CDR3 is TGTGCCAGTAGTGAGTGGACACCTCAATTGAACACTGAAGCTTTCTTT. Amino acid sequence: CASSEWTPQLNTEAFF.

This clonotype was counted at least ten times. The rearrangement links TRBV12-3 or TRBV12-4 to TRBJ2-3; 11 positions match TRBD1. The CDR3 runs to 15 residues. Trimming at V came to 5 bases and at J to 4 bases, leaving 5 bases not matched to a gene. The DNA of the CDR3 is TGTGCCAGCAGTCGGGACAGGGGGGCAGCAGATACGCAGTATTTT. It encodes CASSRDRGAADTQYF.

A remark on this clonotype: Possible read error: a much larger clone is one base away. The chain uses TRBV7-2 and TRBJ1-5; TRBD1 matches 9 bases. From germline, CDR1 is SGHTA and CDR2 FQGNSA. CDR3 length: 15 residues. CDR3 residues: CGSSLFGTGNQPQHF. The CDR3 DNA reads TGTGGCAGCAGCTTATTTGGGACAGGGAATCAGCCCCAGCATTTT.

V and J are TRBV5-1 and TRBJ2-1; 7 bases match TRBD2. The CDR3 is 15 amino acids. The V gene end was trimmed by 0 bases and the J gene end by 7 bases; junction bases not matched to a gene: 7. Germline loops: CDR1 SGHRS, CDR2 YFSETQ. CDR3 DNA: TGCGCCAGCAGCTTGGCGGCGGGAGAAAGGAATGAGCAGTTCTTC. It specifies CASSLAAGERNEQFF.

This clonotype was seen many times. The J gene is TRBJ2-3, the V gene TRBV7-2; 7 bases match TRBD2. CDR3 length: 15 residues. V was clipped by 5 bases and J by 1 base; unmatched bases: 6. Germline V lookup: CDR1 SGHTA, CDR2 FQGNSA. This chain's CDR3 is CASSQLAIGTDTQYF. The CDR3 DNA is TGTGCCAGCAGCCAACTAGCGATCGGCACAGATACGCAGTATTTT.

The chain links TRBV4-1 to TRBJ1-5; 7 bases map to TRBD1. CDR1 and CDR2 from the germline V gene are MGHRA and YSYEKL. The CDR3 is 16 amino acids. The V and J ends lost 0 bases and 0 bases, in that order; junction bases with no gene match: 2. In DNA, the CDR3 is TGCGCCAGCAGCCAAGAAGGGGGCTATAGCAATCAGCCCCAGCATTTT. Protein: CASSQEGGYSNQPQHF.

Worth noting for this clonotype: One junction end disagrees with the germline gene, perhaps due to a read error. The chain joins TRBV4-1 to TRBJ1-6; 7 bases match TRBD1. CDR1 is MGHRA and CDR2 is YSYEKL in the germline V gene. This CDR3 has 15 amino acids. In DNA, the CDR3 is TGTGCCAGCAGCCAAGGCGGACAGGCCGCGGCATCCCTCCACTTT. This encodes CASSQGGQAAASLHF.

In this sample, this clonotype turned up many times. V is TRBV4-1 and J is TRBJ2-3; D is undetermined. The CDR3 consists of 17 residues. Deletions cut 0 bases from V and 3 bases from J, with 16 bases between. Germline V gene lookup returns CDR1 MGHRA and CDR2 YSYEKL. Here the CDR3 DNA reads TGCGCCAGCAGCCAAGATCTGCCGGCCCGCTGGACAGATACGCAGTATTTT. It yields the protein CASSQDLPARWTDTQYF.

In its sample, this clonotype was seen a few times. The gene calls are TRBV9 and TRBJ2-2; 7 bases map to TRBD2. V dropped 4 bases and J dropped 6; count of bases not matched to a gene: 6. The germline V gene has CDR1 SGDLS and CDR2 YYNGEE. The CDR3 runs to 14 residues. DNA of the CDR3: TGTGCCAGCAGCTCCATGCGGGAGTCCGGGGAGCTGTTTTTT. Its protein product is CASSSMRESGELFF.

This clonotype was detected many times. The chain joins TRBV6-1 to TRBJ1-5; the match to TRBD1 covers 7 bases. Unmatched junction bases numbered 9, after V lost 5 bases and J lost 2 bases. The CDR3 loop spans 16 amino acids. The germline V gene encodes CDR1 MNHNS and CDR2 SASEGT. The CDR3 DNA is TGTGCCAGCAGTAACTTCCCCGGACAGGGCAATCAGCCCCAGCATTTT. It encodes CASSNFPGQGNQPQHF.

The chain couples TRBV5-5 to TRBJ2-3, with D maybe TRBD2 (5 bases). The CDR3 has 13 residues. V shed 3 bases and J shed 4 bases, with 9 bases lying between them. The germline gives CDR1 SGHKS, CDR2 YYEKEE (reference sequence). CDR3 protein: CASSSGNADTQYF. The CDR3 nucleotides are TGTGCCAGCAGCTCGGGAAACGCAGATACGCAGTATTTT.